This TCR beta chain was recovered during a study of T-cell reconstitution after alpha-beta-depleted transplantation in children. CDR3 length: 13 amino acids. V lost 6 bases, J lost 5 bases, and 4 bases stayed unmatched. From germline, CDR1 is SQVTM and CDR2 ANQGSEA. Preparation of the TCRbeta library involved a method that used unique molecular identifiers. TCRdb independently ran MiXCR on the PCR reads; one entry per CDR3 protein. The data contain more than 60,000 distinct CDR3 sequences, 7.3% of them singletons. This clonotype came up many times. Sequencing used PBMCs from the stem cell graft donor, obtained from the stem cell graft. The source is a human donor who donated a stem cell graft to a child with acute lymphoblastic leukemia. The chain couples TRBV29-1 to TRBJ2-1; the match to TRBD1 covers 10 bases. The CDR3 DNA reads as TGCAGCGTCCCGGGACAGGGGAACAATGAGCAGTTCTTC. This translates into CSVPGQGNNEQFF.